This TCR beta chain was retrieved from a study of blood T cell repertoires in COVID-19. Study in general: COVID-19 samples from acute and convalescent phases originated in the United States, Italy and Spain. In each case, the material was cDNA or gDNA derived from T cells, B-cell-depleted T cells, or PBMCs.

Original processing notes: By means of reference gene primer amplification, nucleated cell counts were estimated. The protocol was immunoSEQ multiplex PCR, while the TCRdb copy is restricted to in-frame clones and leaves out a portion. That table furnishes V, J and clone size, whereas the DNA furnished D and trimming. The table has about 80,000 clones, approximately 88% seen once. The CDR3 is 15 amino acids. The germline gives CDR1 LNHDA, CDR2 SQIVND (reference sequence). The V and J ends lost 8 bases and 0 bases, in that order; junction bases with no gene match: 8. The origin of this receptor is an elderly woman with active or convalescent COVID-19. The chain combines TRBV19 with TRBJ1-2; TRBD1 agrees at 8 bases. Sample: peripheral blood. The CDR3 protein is CASGGQAGANYGYTF. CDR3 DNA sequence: TGTGCCAGTGGGGGACAGGCCGGAGCTAACTATGGCTACACCTTC.